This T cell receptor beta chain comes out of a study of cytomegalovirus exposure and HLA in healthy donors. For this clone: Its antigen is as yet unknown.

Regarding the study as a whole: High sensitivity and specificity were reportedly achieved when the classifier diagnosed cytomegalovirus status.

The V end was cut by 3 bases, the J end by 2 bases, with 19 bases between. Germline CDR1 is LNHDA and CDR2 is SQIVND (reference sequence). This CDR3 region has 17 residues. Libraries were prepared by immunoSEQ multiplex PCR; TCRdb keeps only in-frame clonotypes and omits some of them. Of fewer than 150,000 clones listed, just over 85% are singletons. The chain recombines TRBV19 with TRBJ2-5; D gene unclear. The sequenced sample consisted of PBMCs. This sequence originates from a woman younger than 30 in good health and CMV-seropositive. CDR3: CASSIERKRILQETQYF. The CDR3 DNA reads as TGTGCCAGTAGTATTGAACGGAAGAGGATACTACAAGAGACCCAGTACTTC.